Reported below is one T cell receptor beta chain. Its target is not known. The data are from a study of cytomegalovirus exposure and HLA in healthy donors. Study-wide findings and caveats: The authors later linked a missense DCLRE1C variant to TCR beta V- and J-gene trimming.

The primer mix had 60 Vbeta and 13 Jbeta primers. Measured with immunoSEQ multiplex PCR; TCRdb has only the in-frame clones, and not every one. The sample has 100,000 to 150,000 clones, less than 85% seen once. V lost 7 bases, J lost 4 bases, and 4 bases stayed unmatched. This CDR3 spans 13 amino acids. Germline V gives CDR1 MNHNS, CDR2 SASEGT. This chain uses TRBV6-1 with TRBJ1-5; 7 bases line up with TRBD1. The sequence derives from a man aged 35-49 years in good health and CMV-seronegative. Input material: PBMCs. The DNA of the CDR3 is TGTGCCAGCACATCACAGGGGAATCAGCCCCAGCATTTT. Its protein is CASTSQGNQPQHF.